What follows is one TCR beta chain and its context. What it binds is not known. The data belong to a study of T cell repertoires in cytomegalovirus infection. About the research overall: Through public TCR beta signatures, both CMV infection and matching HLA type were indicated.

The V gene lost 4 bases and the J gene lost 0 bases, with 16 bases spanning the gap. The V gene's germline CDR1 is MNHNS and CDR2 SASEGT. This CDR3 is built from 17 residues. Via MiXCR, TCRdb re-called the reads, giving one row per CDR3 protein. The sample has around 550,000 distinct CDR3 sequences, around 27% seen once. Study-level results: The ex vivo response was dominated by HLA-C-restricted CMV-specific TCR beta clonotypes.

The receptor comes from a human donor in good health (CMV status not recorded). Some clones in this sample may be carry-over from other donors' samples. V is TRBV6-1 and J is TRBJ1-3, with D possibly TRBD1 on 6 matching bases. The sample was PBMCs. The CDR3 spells CASSALGTPHSGNTIYF. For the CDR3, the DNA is TGTGCCAGCAGTGCCCTAGGGACACCCCACTCTGGAAACACCATATATTTT.